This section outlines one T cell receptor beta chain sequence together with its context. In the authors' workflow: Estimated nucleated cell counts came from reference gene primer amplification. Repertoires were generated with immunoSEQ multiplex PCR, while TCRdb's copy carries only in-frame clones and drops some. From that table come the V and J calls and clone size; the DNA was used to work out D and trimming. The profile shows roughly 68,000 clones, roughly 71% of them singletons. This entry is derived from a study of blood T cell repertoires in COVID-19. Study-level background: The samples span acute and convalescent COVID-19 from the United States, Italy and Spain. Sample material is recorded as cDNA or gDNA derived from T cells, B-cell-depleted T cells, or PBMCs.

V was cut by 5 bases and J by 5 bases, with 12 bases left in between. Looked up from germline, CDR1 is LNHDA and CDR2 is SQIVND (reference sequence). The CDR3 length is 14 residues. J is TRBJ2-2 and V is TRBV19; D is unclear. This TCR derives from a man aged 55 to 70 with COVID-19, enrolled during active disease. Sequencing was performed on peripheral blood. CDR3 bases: TGTGCCAGTAGTCCCAGACTTATGACCGGGGAGCTGTTTTTT. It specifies CASSPRLMTGELFF.